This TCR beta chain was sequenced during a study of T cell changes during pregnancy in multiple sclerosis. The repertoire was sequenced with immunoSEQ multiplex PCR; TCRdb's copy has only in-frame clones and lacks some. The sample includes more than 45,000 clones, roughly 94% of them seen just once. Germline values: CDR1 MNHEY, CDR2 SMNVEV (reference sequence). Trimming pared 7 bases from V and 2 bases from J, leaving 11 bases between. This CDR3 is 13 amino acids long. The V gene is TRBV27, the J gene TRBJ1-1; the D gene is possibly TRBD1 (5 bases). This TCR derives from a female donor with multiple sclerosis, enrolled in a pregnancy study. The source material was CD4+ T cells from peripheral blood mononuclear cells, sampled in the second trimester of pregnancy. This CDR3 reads CASMKGPNTEAFF. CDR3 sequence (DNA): TGTGCCAGCATGAAGGGGCCCAACACTGAAGCTTTCTTT.